One and the same sample provided the 5 T cell receptor beta chains below, sequenced in a study of T-cell reconstitution after alpha-beta-depleted transplantation in children (dated by TCRdb to between 2015 and 2016). Library prep was done by PCR. Sequencer: Illumina HiSeq 2500. Molecular barcoding was employed in the preparation of TCR libraries, with unique molecular identifiers being used to normalize TCRbeta repertoire quantification. The public sequencing data were trimmed at Q25 with fastp and processed into clonotypes with MiXCR by TCRdb, which kept only in-frame beta chains. Every entry covers one CDR3 protein and lists the most common genes and DNA from its rows. Across this sample there are roughly 500,000 distinct CDR3 sequences, with approximately 20% seen only once. The top ten clones comprise 3.3% of the sample. The source material was PBMCs from the stem cell graft donor, sampled from the stem cell graft. The receptors come from a human donor who donated a stem cell graft to a child with acute lymphoblastic leukemia.

This chain links TRBV5-1 with TRBJ1-1; D ambiguous. The CDR3 runs to 12 residues. Germline CDR1 is SGHRS and CDR2 is YFSETQ. V was cut by 5 bases and J by 5 bases, with 10 bases left in between. The CDR3 loop is CASRVEGTEAFF. The CDR3 DNA sequence: TGCGCCAGCAGGGTGGAGGGTACTGAAGCTTTCTTT. The whole variable domain, filled in from reference TRBV5-1 and TRBJ1-1, reads KAGVTQTPRYLIKTRGQQVTLSCSPISGHRSVSWYQQTPGQGLQFLFEYFSETQRNKGNFPGRFSGRQFSNSRSEMNVSTLELGDSALYLCASRVEGTEAFFGQGTRLTVV.

The V call is TRBV5-6, the J call TRBJ1-2; D may be TRBD1 (5 bases). CDR3 length: 15 residues. Germline loops: CDR1 SGHDT, CDR2 YYEEEE. Trimming removed 3 bases at V and 3 bases at J, with 15 bases between. Here the CDR3 DNA reads TGTGCCAGCAGCTGGAGGCCGGACACCGACTATGGCTACACCTTC. Translated: CASSWRPDTDYGYTF.

Comment on this clonotype: A read error may account for a junction end that differs from germline. The chain's CDR3 is CVSSLTTGGVYEQYF. The CDR3 region has the DNA TGCGTCAGCAGCCTGACGACAGGGGGAGTCTACGAGCAGTACTTC. This chain uses TRBV5-1 with TRBJ2-7; 9 bases match TRBD1. CDR1 and CDR2 (germline): SGHRS, YFSETQ. This CDR3 region has 15 residues.

The sample holds a few counts of this clonotype. The chain combines TRBV7-3 with TRBJ2-1; 7 positions match TRBD1. From germline, CDR1 is SGHTA and CDR2 FQGTGA. V trimming: 5 bases; J trimming: 4 bases; junction bases outside the gene matches: 11. The CDR3 has 16 amino acids. The CDR3 sequence is CASSPQGTVRYNEQFF. CDR3 sequence (DNA): TGTGCCAGCAGCCCCCAAGGGACAGTAAGATACAATGAGCAGTTCTTC.

The CDR3 DNA reads TGTGCCAGCAGCGTAGAGGGACAGGGAAACACTGAAGCTTTCTTT. It specifies CASSVEGQGNTEAFF. The chain has TRBV9 and TRBJ1-1, with 9 bases fitting TRBD1. In germline, CDR1 is SGDLS, CDR2 YYNGEE. With V trimmed by 0 bases and J by 2 bases, 2 bases remained unmatched. This CDR3 region has 15 residues.